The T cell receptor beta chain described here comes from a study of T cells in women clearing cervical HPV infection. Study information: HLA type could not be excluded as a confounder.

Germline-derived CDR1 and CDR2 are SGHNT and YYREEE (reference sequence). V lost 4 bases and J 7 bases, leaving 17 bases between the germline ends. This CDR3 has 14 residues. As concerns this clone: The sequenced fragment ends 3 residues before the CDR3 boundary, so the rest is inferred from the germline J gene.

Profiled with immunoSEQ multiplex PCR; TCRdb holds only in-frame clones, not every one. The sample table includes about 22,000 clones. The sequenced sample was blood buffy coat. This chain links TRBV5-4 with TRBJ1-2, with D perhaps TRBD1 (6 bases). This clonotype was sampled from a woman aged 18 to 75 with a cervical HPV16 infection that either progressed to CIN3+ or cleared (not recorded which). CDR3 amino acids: CASSPDRRSGGYTF. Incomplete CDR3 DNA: TGTGCCAGCAGCCCGGACAGACGCTCGGGTGGC.